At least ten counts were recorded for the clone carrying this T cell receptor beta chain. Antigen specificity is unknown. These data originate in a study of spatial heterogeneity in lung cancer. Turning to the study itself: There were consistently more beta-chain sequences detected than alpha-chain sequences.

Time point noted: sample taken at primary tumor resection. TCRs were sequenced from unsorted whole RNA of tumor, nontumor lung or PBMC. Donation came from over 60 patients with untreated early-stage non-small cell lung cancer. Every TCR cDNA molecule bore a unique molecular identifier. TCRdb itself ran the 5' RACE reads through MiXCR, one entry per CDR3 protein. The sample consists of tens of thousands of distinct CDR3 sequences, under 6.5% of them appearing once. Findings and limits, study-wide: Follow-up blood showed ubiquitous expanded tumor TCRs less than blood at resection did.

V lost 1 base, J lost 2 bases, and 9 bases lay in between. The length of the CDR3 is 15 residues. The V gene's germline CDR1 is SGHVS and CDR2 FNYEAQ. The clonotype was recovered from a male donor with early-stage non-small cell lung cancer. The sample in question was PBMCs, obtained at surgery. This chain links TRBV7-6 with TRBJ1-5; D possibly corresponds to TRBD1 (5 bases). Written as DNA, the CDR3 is TGTGCCAGCAGCTTAGGAGCAGGGCGCAATCAGCCCCAGCATTTT. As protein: CASSLGAGRNQPQHF. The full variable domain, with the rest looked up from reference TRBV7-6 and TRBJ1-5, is GAGVSQSPRYKVTKRGQDVALRCDPISGHVSLYWYRQALGQGPEFLTYFNYEAQQDKSGLPNDRFSAERPEGSISTLTIQRTEQRDSAMYRCASSLGAGRNQPQHFGDGTRLSIL.